This T cell receptor beta chain was recovered during a study of T cell responses to AZD1222 COVID-19 vaccine. In regard to this clone: The antigen is undetermined. Other DNA sequences from this sample encode an identical CDR3 as well.

TCRdb keeps only in-frame clones here, not all; method: immunoSEQ multiplex PCR. This table has 120,000 or so clones, around 89% appearing once. Overall study findings and caveats: There were repertoire samples only from the period after the peak T cell response. Elevations in Spike-specific TCR breadth and depth followed administration of two AZD1222 doses. White British ancestry dominated among donors, who included more females, and clonal diversity was possibly underestimated. Among vaccine-associated CD4 TCRs, coverage spanned spike, with dominance at 160-218 and 743-854.

This material consisted of peripheral blood, taken on day 0 of MenACWY control vaccination. The clonotype originates from an adult in good health.

CDR3 nucleotide sequence: TGTGCCAGCAGCGTAGGACAGGGTGGCTACACCTTC. Amino acid sequence: CASSVGQGGYTF. This chain connects TRBV9 to TRBJ1-2; TRBD1 matches at 7 bases. V trimming: 0 bases; J trimming: 7 bases; junction bases outside the gene matches: 0. This CDR3 is built from 12 residues. CDR1 and CDR2 (germline): SGDLS, YYNGEE. The whole variable domain, remainder taken from reference TRBV9 and TRBJ1-2, is DSGVTQTPKHLITATGQRVTLRCSPRSGDLSVYWYQQSLDQGLQFLIQYYNGEERAKGNILERFSAQQFPDLHSELNLSSLELGDSALYFCASSVGQGGYTFGSGTRLTVV.